Below, one T cell receptor (beta chain) is given with its context. There is no known antigen for this receptor. No base qualities exist here, and no much larger clone lies one base off it. At one collaborating source in Seattle, patients were enrolled during active infection and were followed longitudinally through the course of disease. Whole blood was collected in K2EDTA tubes by collaborating institutions according to the institutions' own protocols. For TCRbeta analysis, collaborators shipped samples in one of three forms: frozen whole blood, isolated PBMCs, or DNA extracted from either of those sample types. The data stem from a study of blood T cell repertoires in COVID-19 (dated by TCRdb to about 2020). Study-wide context: Samples covering the acute and convalescent phases of COVID-19 were provided by collaborators in the United States, Italy and Spain. The prospective study material was composed of cDNA or gDNA derived from T cells, B-cell-depleted T cells, or PBMCs. Subjects who had been exposed to COVID-19, were actively infected with it, or had recovered from it provided the deeply sampled blood TCRbeta repertoires that made up the dataset. The repertoires were made available in a free public database intended to serve as a resource for research on the immune response to SARS-CoV-2. The samples were drawn from two sources: the first 160 participants of the ongoing ImmuneRACE study, and 1,000 to 1,500 subjects contributed by 6 global collaborators. Sample metadata almost always included a de-identified subject ID, COVID-19 status, age in years and sex. Where available, HLA class I and class II types were taken from metadata supplied by the sample provider and were not determined by assay-based typing. The research as a whole found: The quantity of clinical and demographic metadata differed by source and by participant and was supplied without curation.

TCRbeta CDR3 regions were amplified from genomic DNA using the immunoSEQ Assay, a bias-controlled multiplex PCR. The published analysis was carried out like this. Within the assay, amplification of reference gene primers was used to estimate how many nucleated cells each sample contained. To quantify the absolute abundance of each unique TCRbeta CDR3 rearrangement, sequence reads were collapsed and filtered. Productive Simpson clonality was computed per sample as the square root of Simpson's diversity index over productive rearrangements. As stored in TCRdb, this immuneACCESS dataset retains in-frame rearrangements with V and J assigned. A fraction of the clones does not appear; measured against another copy, unresolved V genes explain less than half of the discrepancy, and the remainder lacks a known reason. V, J and clone size were drawn from that table, and D and trimming were deduced from the DNA. Within this sample are tens of thousands of clones, with 80% to 95% of them counted one time only. The ten largest clones capture around 0.47% of the sample.

As encoded in the germline V gene, CDR1 is SGHDN while CDR2 is FVKESK. Trimming at the junction amounts to 1 base on V and 5 bases on J, and the germline ends lie 8 bases apart. The CDR3, cysteine through phenylalanine, is 14 amino acids long. Of all the DNA, just the CDR3 is kept, 42 bases in frame from base 1. The sequenced sample consisted of peripheral blood. This receptor was obtained from a man in his forties or fifties with COVID-19, enrolled during active disease. The V gene is TRBV14 and the J gene is TRBJ1-4; a tentative D match to TRBD1 spans 5 bases. For the CDR3, the sequence is CASSQASGNEKLFF. The nucleotide sequence is given as TGTGCCAGCAGCCAAGCTTCAGGGAATGAAAAACTGTTTTTT. The CDR3 plus the reference TRBV14 and TRBJ1-4 genes for the other parts give the full variable domain: EAGVTQFPSHSVIEKGQTVTLRCDPISGHDNLYWYRRVMGKEIKFLLHFVKESKQDESGMPNNRFLAERTGGTYSTLKVQPAELEDSGVYFCASSQASGNEKLFFGSGTQLSVL.